The rows below give T cell receptor beta chains drawn from one sample of a study of brain T cells in children with intractable seizures. Generated by immunoSEQ multiplex PCR, the TCRdb table keeps only in-frame clones and is missing some. The sample carries 300,000 to 400,000 clones, approximately 93% recorded once. The specimen was peripheral blood, collected more than 4 months after surgery. The source is a boy under two years old with tuberous sclerosis and intractable seizures. Each CDR3 is given with its conserved first and last residue. D genes are given only for firm matches. Not every row has a clone size; where given, it reads once, few, many or a size class.

D gene	clone size	V gene	J gene	CDR3 length	CDR3 protein	CDR3 DNA
TRBD1	.	TRBV5-4	TRBJ2-1	14	CASSPRDSRSEQFF	TGTGCCAGCAGCCCCCGGGACAGTCGGAGTGAGCAGTTCTTC
.	.	TRBV11-2	TRBJ2-7	14	CASSLLDRDYEQYF	TGTGCCAGCAGCTTATTGGACCGTGACTACGAGCAGTACTTC
.	.	TRBV30	TRBJ1-2	12	CAWSVSRGGYTF	TGTGCCTGGAGTGTGTCTCGGGGAGGCTACACCTTC
.	.	TRBV15	TRBJ1-4	13	CATSREGWEKLFF	TGTGCCACCTCGAGGGAAGGTTGGGAAAAACTGTTTTTT
TRBD1	.	TRBV24-1	TRBJ1-1	17	CATSDPDRVAMNTEAFF	TGTGCCACCAGTGACCCCGACAGGGTTGCCATGAACACTGAAGCTTTCTTT
TRBD2	.	TRBV27	TRBJ2-1	14	CASSSSGDYNEQFF	TGTGCCAGCAGTTCTAGCGGGGACTACAATGAGCAGTTCTTC
.	once	TRBV19	TRBJ1-2	14	CASMRVTEPYGYTF	TGTGCCAGTATGCGTGTGACCGAACCCTATGGCTACACCTTC
TRBD1	.	TRBV5-1	TRBJ1-6	14	CASSSGQGASPLHF	TGCGCCAGCAGCTCGGGACAGGGGGCTTCACCCCTCCACTTT
.	.	TRBV4-2	TRBJ2-1	16	CASSQDSQIFYNEQFF	TGTGCCAGCAGCCAAGATTCCCAGATTTTTTACAATGAGCAGTTCTTC
.	.	TRBV3-1/TRBV3-2	TRBJ2-7	14	CASSQVDSSYEQYF	TGTGCCAGCAGCCAAGTAGACAGCTCCTACGAGCAGTACTTC
.	.	TRBV21-1	TRBJ1-6	17	CASALWNLPLHNSPLHF	TGTGCCAGCGCGCTATGGAATCTACCTTTACATAATTCACCCCTCCACTTT
.	.	TRBV19	TRBJ2-2	15	CASSISAENTGELFF	TGTGCCAGTAGTATAAGTGCTGAGAACACCGGGGAGCTGTTTTTT
.	.	TRBV12-3/TRBV12-4	TRBJ1-1	12	CATQETNTEAFF	TGTGCCACCCAGGAGACTAACACTGAAGCTTTCTTT
.	.	TRBV7-9	TRBJ1-2	14	CASSSVTDLYGYTF	TGTGCCAGCAGCTCCGTCACAGATCTCTATGGCTACACCTTC
TRBD1	.	TRBV6-2/TRBV6-3	TRBJ2-3	15	CASSLPRQGGNTQYF	TGTGCCAGCAGTTTACCTCGACAGGGGGGAAATACGCAGTATTTT
.	.	TRBV6-2/TRBV6-3	TRBJ2-3	16	CASSPRISTYLYTQYF	TGTGCCAGCAGTCCACGGATATCTACCTACCTTTATACGCAGTATTTT
.	.	TRBV6-6	TRBJ1-5	12	CASSYSQGPQHF	TGTGCCAGCAGTTACTCTCAAGGGCCCCAGCATTTT